The rows below give T cell receptor beta chains drawn from one sample of a study of response to subunit inactivated influenza vaccine. Each CDR3 protein is one row after TCRdb ran MiXCR on the RT-PCR reads. The sample has hundreds of thousands of distinct CDR3 sequences; 7.6% are singletons. The sample here was PBMCs from blood, taken approximately 25 months after vaccination. Receptors originate from a man aged 50-75 years who received an inactivated influenza vaccine. Both conserved end residues are part of each CDR3. The order of the fields is D gene, V gene, clone size, J gene, CDR3 protein, CDR3 DNA. D genes are given only for firm matches. Clone sizes are given selectively: once, few, many, or a class where the clone is expanded.

D gene: TRBD2; V gene: TRBV24-1; clone size: many; J gene: TRBJ2-1; CDR3 protein: CATSDPGTMPYNEQFF; CDR3 DNA: TGTGCCACCAGTGATCCCGGGACTATGCCCTACAATGAGCAGTTCTTC
D gene: -; V gene: TRBV20-1; clone size: -; J gene: TRBJ2-3; CDR3 protein: CSADQQGGGTDTQYF; CDR3 DNA: TGCAGTGCGGACCAACAGGGCGGTGGCACAGATACGCAGTATTTT
D gene: TRBD2; V gene: TRBV6-1; clone size: many; J gene: TRBJ2-5; CDR3 protein: CASSQAGLAGETQYF; CDR3 DNA: TGTGCCAGCAGCCAGGCGGGACTAGCGGGAGAGACCCAGTACTTC
D gene: -; V gene: TRBV3-1; clone size: -; J gene: TRBJ1-1; CDR3 protein: CASSPSDRDTEAFF; CDR3 DNA: TGTGCCAGCAGCCCCTCCGACAGAGACACTGAAGCTTTCTTT
D gene: -; V gene: TRBV5-5; clone size: few; J gene: TRBJ1-2; CDR3 protein: CASSRDRFNYGYTF; CDR3 DNA: TGTGCCAGCAGCCGTGACAGGTTTAACTATGGCTACACCTTC
D gene: TRBD2; V gene: TRBV15; clone size: -; J gene: TRBJ2-3; CDR3 protein: CATSRDIKGPTSGSTDTQYF; CDR3 DNA: TGTGCCACCAGCAGAGATATTAAAGGGCCGACTAGCGGGAGCACAGATACGCAGTATTTT
D gene: -; V gene: TRBV9; clone size: many; J gene: TRBJ2-1; CDR3 protein: CASSVGGSSYPEQFF; CDR3 DNA: TGTGCCAGCAGCGTAGGTGGGAGCTCCTATCCCGAGCAGTTCTTC
D gene: -; V gene: TRBV29-1; clone size: -; J gene: TRBJ2-7; CDR3 protein: CSVEHQGNEQYF; CDR3 DNA: TGCAGCGTTGAACATCAGGGAAACGAGCAGTACTTC
D gene: TRBD2; V gene: TRBV4-1; clone size: -; J gene: TRBJ2-3; CDR3 protein: CASSQGKTSGARDPQYF; CDR3 DNA: TGCGCCAGCAGCCAGGGCAAGACTAGCGGGGCCCGCGACCCGCAGTATTTT
D gene: -; V gene: TRBV7-2; clone size: few; J gene: TRBJ1-1; CDR3 protein: CASRKEHPGGAFF; CDR3 DNA: TGTGCCAGCAGGAAGGAACATCCGGGGGGAGCTTTCTTT
D gene: -; V gene: TRBV9; clone size: -; J gene: TRBJ1-2; CDR3 protein: CASSPQTSVNYGYTF; CDR3 DNA: TGTGCCAGCAGCCCACAGACTTCTGTTAACTATGGCTACACCTTC
D gene: TRBD1; V gene: TRBV20-1; clone size: -; J gene: TRBJ2-7; CDR3 protein: CSARGQGLSPRLSYEQYF; CDR3 DNA: TGCAGTGCGCGCGGACAGGGTCTTTCACCACGATTATCCTACGAGCAGTACTTC
D gene: -; V gene: TRBV20-1; clone size: few; J gene: TRBJ2-3; CDR3 protein: CSARDRGEGDTQYF; CDR3 DNA: TGCAGTGCTAGAGACAGAGGTGAGGGGGATACGCAGTATTTT
D gene: TRBD1; V gene: TRBV10-3; clone size: few; J gene: TRBJ1-5; CDR3 protein: CAISERGQGFQPQHF; CDR3 DNA: TGTGCCATCAGTGAGAGGGGACAGGGTTTTCAGCCCCAGCATTTT
D gene: -; V gene: TRBV10-3; clone size: -; J gene: TRBJ2-1; CDR3 protein: CASQGTYNEQFF; CDR3 DNA: TGTGCCAGCCAGGGGACCTACAATGAGCAGTTCTTC
D gene: -; V gene: TRBV10-1; clone size: few; J gene: TRBJ2-2; CDR3 protein: CASSERFLNTGELFF; CDR3 DNA: TGCGCCAGCAGTGAGAGGTTTCTTAACACCGGGGAGCTGTTTTTT
D gene: -; V gene: TRBV3-1; clone size: -; J gene: TRBJ1-1; CDR3 protein: CASSQVKQGTEAFF; CDR3 DNA: TGTGCCAGCAGCCAAGTTAAACAGGGAACTGAAGCTTTCTTT
D gene: -; V gene: TRBV6-1; clone size: -; J gene: TRBJ1-1; CDR3 protein: CASREMTANTEAFF; CDR3 DNA: TGTGCCAGCAGGGAGATGACAGCTAACACTGAAGCTTTCTTT
D gene: TRBD2; V gene: TRBV19; clone size: -; J gene: TRBJ2-7; CDR3 protein: CASTPGSGSRYEQYF; CDR3 DNA: TGTGCCAGTACCCCGGGCAGCGGGAGTCGGTACGAGCAGTACTTC
D gene: -; V gene: TRBV6-1; clone size: -; J gene: TRBJ2-1; CDR3 protein: CASSITGTVATNEQFF; CDR3 DNA: TGTGCCAGCAGCATAACCGGGACTGTGGCTACCAATGAGCAGTTCTTC
D gene: -; V gene: TRBV7-9; clone size: many; J gene: TRBJ2-4; CDR3 protein: CASSYQGISGDIQYF; CDR3 DNA: TGTGCCAGCAGCTACCAAGGGATCAGCGGTGACATTCAGTACTTC
D gene: TRBD2; V gene: TRBV12-3/TRBV12-4; clone size: few; J gene: TRBJ2-1; CDR3 protein: CASSPVAGGYNEQFF; CDR3 DNA: TGTGCCAGCAGTCCCGTAGCGGGAGGCTACAATGAGCAGTTCTTC
D gene: TRBD2; V gene: TRBV20-1; clone size: -; J gene: TRBJ2-3; CDR3 protein: CSARAGTSGRIDTQYF; CDR3 DNA: TGCAGTGCTAGAGCCGGGACTAGCGGGAGGATAGATACGCAGTATTTT
D gene: TRBD1; V gene: TRBV9; clone size: many; J gene: TRBJ2-7; CDR3 protein: CASSALGTGFEQYF; CDR3 DNA: TGTGCCAGCAGCGCCCTGGGGACAGGGTTCGAGCAGTACTTC
D gene: -; V gene: TRBV20-1; clone size: few; J gene: TRBJ2-5; CDR3 protein: CSARTLAQETQYF; CDR3 DNA: TGCAGTGCTCGGACACTGGCCCAAGAGACCCAGTACTTC
D gene: -; V gene: TRBV4-3; clone size: -; J gene: TRBJ2-7; CDR3 protein: CASSQELRVGAYEQYF; CDR3 DNA: TGCGCCAGCAGCCAAGAGTTACGGGTTGGGGCCTACGAGCAGTACTTC
D gene: TRBD1; V gene: TRBV7-2; clone size: many; J gene: TRBJ1-1; CDR3 protein: CASSLVSGGETEAFF; CDR3 DNA: TGTGCCAGCAGCTTGGTATCAGGGGGCGAAACTGAAGCTTTCTTT
D gene: TRBD1; V gene: TRBV20-1; clone size: many; J gene: TRBJ2-5; CDR3 protein: CSAPQPLTGVQETQYF; CDR3 DNA: TGCAGTGCGCCCCAACCTCTGACAGGGGTCCAAGAGACCCAGTACTTC
D gene: -; V gene: TRBV9; clone size: few; J gene: TRBJ1-5; CDR3 protein: CASSPNPGNNQPQHF; CDR3 DNA: TGTGCCAGCAGCCCGAATCCAGGGAACAATCAGCCCCAGCATTTT
D gene: TRBD1; V gene: TRBV12-3/TRBV12-4; clone size: few; J gene: TRBJ2-7; CDR3 protein: CASNGQGSYEQYF; CDR3 DNA: TGTGCCAGCAACGGACAGGGATCTTACGAGCAGTACTTC
D gene: -; V gene: TRBV4-1; clone size: -; J gene: TRBJ1-5; CDR3 protein: CASSQVMAQGNQPQHF; CDR3 DNA: TGCGCCAGCAGCCAAGTAATGGCACAGGGTAATCAGCCCCAGCATTTT
D gene: TRBD1; V gene: TRBV10-3; clone size: many; J gene: TRBJ1-5; CDR3 protein: CAISEWTGKPQHF; CDR3 DNA: TGTGCCATCAGTGAGTGGACAGGGAAGCCCCAGCATTTT
D gene: -; V gene: TRBV4-3; clone size: many; J gene: TRBJ1-1; CDR3 protein: CASSMSGANTEAFF; CDR3 DNA: TGCGCCAGCAGCATGTCAGGGGCTAACACTGAAGCTTTCTTT
D gene: TRBD1; V gene: TRBV9; clone size: -; J gene: TRBJ1-6; CDR3 protein: CASSKTGQAEGPLHF; CDR3 DNA: TGTGCCAGCAGTAAGACCGGACAGGCGGAGGGGCCCCTCCACTTT
D gene: TRBD1; V gene: TRBV29-1; clone size: -; J gene: TRBJ2-7; CDR3 protein: CSAWDSFYEQYF; CDR3 DNA: TGCAGCGCCTGGGACAGCTTTTACGAGCAGTACTTC
D gene: -; V gene: TRBV5-1; clone size: few; J gene: TRBJ2-1; CDR3 protein: CASSSSFGNEQFF; CDR3 DNA: TGCGCCAGCAGCTCTAGCTTTGGCAATGAGCAGTTCTTC
D gene: -; V gene: TRBV7-2; clone size: -; J gene: TRBJ1-6; CDR3 protein: CASSGVGDTPLHF; CDR3 DNA: TGTGCCAGCAGCGGGGTCGGGGACACACCCCTCCACTTT
D gene: -; V gene: TRBV6-1; clone size: few; J gene: TRBJ2-2; CDR3 protein: CASRKPGATGELFF; CDR3 DNA: TGTGCCAGCAGGAAACCGGGGGCCACCGGGGAGCTGTTTTTT
D gene: -; V gene: TRBV7-2; clone size: -; J gene: TRBJ2-1; CDR3 protein: CASSLVLERGEQFF; CDR3 DNA: TGTGCCAGCAGCTTAGTGTTAGAGAGGGGAGAGCAGTTCTTC
D gene: -; V gene: TRBV7-8; clone size: few; J gene: TRBJ1-4; CDR3 protein: CASSPNEATNEKLFF; CDR3 DNA: TGTGCCAGCAGCCCCAACGAGGCAACTAATGAAAAACTGTTTTTT
D gene: TRBD1; V gene: TRBV20-1; clone size: -; J gene: TRBJ2-5; CDR3 protein: CSAPPGGSETQYF; CDR3 DNA: TGCAGTGCTCCCCCAGGGGGATCAGAGACCCAGTACTTC
D gene: TRBD1; V gene: TRBV5-1; clone size: many; J gene: TRBJ1-1; CDR3 protein: CASSSTGSVTEAFF; CDR3 DNA: TGCGCCAGCAGCTCGACAGGGTCGGTCACTGAAGCTTTCTTT
D gene: TRBD2; V gene: TRBV20-1; clone size: few; J gene: TRBJ2-5; CDR3 protein: CSAQPGAGEGETQYF; CDR3 DNA: TGCAGTGCGCAACCAGGAGCGGGAGAGGGAGAGACCCAGTACTTC
D gene: -; V gene: TRBV6-5; clone size: -; J gene: TRBJ1-1; CDR3 protein: CASSSTPGGSNTEAFF; CDR3 DNA: TGTGCCAGCAGTTCCACCCCGGGGGGTTCGAACACTGAAGCTTTCTTT
D gene: -; V gene: TRBV9; clone size: -; J gene: TRBJ2-2; CDR3 protein: CASSVGLCTANTGELFF; CDR3 DNA: TGTGCCAGCAGCGTAGGTCTGTGTACGGCCAACACCGGGGAGCTGTTTTTT
D gene: -; V gene: TRBV7-6; clone size: few; J gene: TRBJ2-3; CDR3 protein: CASSIRGKGTDTQYF; CDR3 DNA: TGTGCCAGCAGCATCCGCGGGAAGGGCACAGATACGCAGTATTTT
D gene: -; V gene: TRBV5-1; clone size: few; J gene: TRBJ2-3; CDR3 protein: CASSSRTASTDTQYF; CDR3 DNA: TGCGCCAGCAGCTCCCGGACCGCGAGCACAGATACGCAGTATTTT
D gene: TRBD2; V gene: TRBV4-2; clone size: -; J gene: TRBJ2-1; CDR3 protein: CASSQDGAGGPDEQFF; CDR3 DNA: TGTGCCAGCAGCCAAGATGGAGCGGGAGGGCCCGATGAGCAGTTCTTC
D gene: -; V gene: TRBV6-4; clone size: -; J gene: TRBJ2-3; CDR3 protein: CASSESRGATDTQYF; CDR3 DNA: TGTGCCAGCAGCGAATCCAGGGGGGCTACAGATACGCAGTATTTT
D gene: TRBD1; V gene: TRBV6-2/TRBV6-3; clone size: -; J gene: TRBJ1-1; CDR3 protein: CASSYLRTGGYTEAFF; CDR3 DNA: TGTGCCAGCAGTTACCTCCGGACAGGGGGATACACTGAAGCTTTCTTT